A single sample is the source of the 22 T cell receptor beta chains below, sequenced in a study of identical twins. TCRdb re-analysed the 5' RACE reads in MiXCR, keeping a single row per CDR3 protein. The sample gives around 160,000 distinct CDR3 sequences, approximately 3.5% of which show up once; 7.5% to 8.5% is in the top ten. Source material: memory T cells sorted from blood. All receptors derive from a man in his late teens or twenties in good health.

This clonotype showed up many times. The V call is TRBV6-1, the J call TRBJ2-1; 9 nucleotides agree with TRBD2. The CDR3 spans 13 residues. J lost 9 bases, V lost 7 bases, and 7 bases had no gene match. Germline V gene lookup returns CDR1 MNHNS and CDR2 SASEGT. The CDR3 reads CASTGGRASEQFF. The CDR3 bases are TGTGCCAGCACGGGCGGGAGGGCCAGTGAGCAGTTCTTC.

This clonotype has at least ten counts. The J gene is TRBJ2-1, the V gene TRBV11-3; no firm D call. CDR1 and CDR2 from the germline V gene are SGHNT and YENEEA. This CDR3 is built from 12 residues. V was shortened by 3 bases and J by 9 bases, with 9 bases between the two germline ends. The CDR3 DNA follows: TGTGCCAGCAGCTTGATGAGGAGTGAGCAGTTCTTC. It translates to CASSLMRSEQFF.

This clonotype was recorded at least ten times. This rearrangement joins TRBV5-6 to TRBJ2-2, with 8 bases lining up with TRBD1. The CDR3 totals 15 residues. Germline values: CDR1 SGHDT, CDR2 YYEEEE. V was clipped by 2 bases and J by 4 bases; unmatched bases: 4. CDR3: CASSFLGTGTGELFF. The CDR3 coding sequence is TGTGCCAGCAGCTTCCTCGGGACAGGCACCGGGGAGCTGTTTTTT.

J is TRBJ1-5 and V is TRBV15, with D tentatively TRBD1 (6 bases). Germline CDR1 LNHNV, CDR2 YYDKDF (reference sequence). The length of the CDR3 is 18 residues. V was pared by 0 bases and J by 0 bases, with 15 bases between. CDR3 in amino acids: CATSREGWSGVSNQPQHF. CDR3 bases: TGTGCCACCAGCAGAGAAGGTTGGTCAGGGGTTAGCAATCAGCCCCAGCATTTT.

This clonotype turned up a few times. The chain has TRBV5-1 and TRBJ2-2; maybe TRBD1 (5 bases). The CDR3 has 17 residues. V lost 4 bases and J lost 4, with 20 bases in between. Germline assignment: CDR1 SGHRS and CDR2 YFSETQ. In nucleotides, the CDR3 is TGCGCCAGCAGCCCCCTCCAAGGACACGGCGGCACCGGGGAGCTGTTTTTT. It specifies CASSPLQGHGGTGELFF.

This clonotype was found many times. This chain joins TRBV6-2 or TRBV6-3 and TRBJ2-7; D is undetermined. Germline loops: CDR1 MNHEY, CDR2 SVGEGT. CDR3 size: 11 residues. V lost 6 bases, J lost 6 bases, and 9 bases lay in between. The CDR3 loop is CASSHGREQYV. CDR3 DNA sequence: TGTGCCAGCAGCCACGGTCGCGAGCAGTACGTC.

This clonotype was seen repeatedly, ten times or more. V and J are TRBV7-2 and TRBJ2-3, with D tentatively TRBD2 (7 bases). V was pared by 5 bases and J by 3 bases, with 21 bases between. CDR3 length equals 17 residues. Germline CDR1 SGHTA, CDR2 FQGNSA. CDR3 residues: CASSTNTGGRGTDTQYF. CDR3 DNA: TGTGCCAGCAGCACTAATACGGGGGGCCGAGGTACAGATACGCAGTATTTT.

This clonotype was recorded a few times. The CDR3, as DNA: TGTGCCAGCAGTGAGTGGGTCGCGGCGAGTGAGACCCAGTACTTC. Protein sequence: CASSEWVAASETQYF. The J gene is TRBJ2-5, the V gene TRBV25-1; D gene uncertain. The CDR3 extends over 15 amino acids. Germline V gene data show CDR1 as MGHDK and CDR2 as SYGVNS. The V and J ends lost 3 bases and 5 bases respectively, with 16 bases between them. Full variable domain (remainder filled in from reference TRBV25-1 and TRBJ2-5): EADIYQTPRYLVIGTGKKITLECSQTMGHDKMYWYQQDPGMELHLIHYSYGVNSTEKGDLSSESTVSRIRTEHFPLTLESARPSHTSQYLCASSEWVAASETQYFGPGTRLLVL.

This clonotype came up many times. The chain employs TRBV7-2 and TRBJ1-5; D is possibly TRBD1 (5 bases). V lost 4 bases to trimming and J lost 1 base, with 11 bases between them. This CDR3 comprises 15 residues. CDR1 and CDR2 (germline): SGHTA, FQGNSA. CDR3 sequence: CASSSQGLSNQPQHF. The CDR3 DNA follows: TGTGCCAGCAGCTCTCAGGGATTGAGCAATCAGCCCCAGCATTTT.

The table lists this clonotype with many counts. The chain couples TRBV6-1 to TRBJ1-1; D is perhaps TRBD1 (6 bases). The ends were cut back, 5 bases at V and 7 bases at J, with 14 bases in the middle. The CDR3 loop spans 13 amino acids. Germline V gene lookup returns CDR1 MNHNS and CDR2 SASEGT. In DNA, the CDR3 is TGTGCCAGCAGTCCTCCCGGGGGCGGTGAAGCTTTCTTT. It codes for CASSPPGGGEAFF.

In its sample, this clonotype was seen many times. This chain links TRBV25-1 with TRBJ2-1, with TRBD2 matching 13 bases. CDR3 size: 18 residues. In germline, CDR1 is MGHDK, CDR2 SYGVNS. J was trimmed by 5 bases and V by 8 bases; bases with no gene match: 15. CDR3 nucleotides: TGTGCCAGCGGGGGGGATGTCCGACTAGCGGGAGGACACAATGAGCAGTTCTTC. The encoded protein is CASGGDVRLAGGHNEQFF.

The J gene is TRBJ2-1, the V gene TRBV12-3 or TRBV12-4, with D possibly TRBD2 on 6 matching bases. V gave up 3 bases and J gave up 8 bases, with 20 bases separating them. The CDR3 extends over 16 amino acids. The CDR3 is CASSLGAAGLQDEQFF. CDR3 coding DNA: TGTGCCAGCAGTTTGGGCGCGGCGGGACTGCAGGATGAGCAGTTCTTC.

This clonotype was recorded many times. The chain is built from TRBV5-1 and TRBJ2-2, with D possibly being TRBD1 (6 bases). This CDR3 comprises 15 residues. V was cut by 3 bases and J by 0 bases, with 9 bases left in between. Germline loops: CDR1 SGHRS, CDR2 YFSETQ. As DNA, the CDR3 is TGCGCCAGCAGCTCAACAGGGTCGAACACCGGGGAGCTGTTTTTT. Amino acids: CASSSTGSNTGELFF. The whole variable domain, filled in from reference TRBV5-1 and TRBJ2-2, reads KAGVTQTPRYLIKTRGQQVTLSCSPISGHRSVSWYQQTPGQGLQFLFEYFSETQRNKGNFPGRFSGRQFSNSRSEMNVSTLELGDSALYLCASSSTGSNTGELFFGEGSRLTVL.

This clonotype was seen repeatedly, ten times or more. The chain links TRBV12-5 to TRBJ2-1; possibly TRBD2 for D (6 bases). The CDR3 contains 17 residues. Germline CDR1 reads LGHNT; CDR2 reads FRNRAP. The V end lost 7 bases, the J end lost 0 bases, and 19 bases lay between the germline ends. CDR3 in DNA: TGTGCTAGTGTCGGGGACTCCGCGATTCTCTCCTACAATGAGCAGTTCTTC. Its protein is CASVGDSAILSYNEQFF. Looking up the rest from reference TRBV12-5 and TRBJ2-1 gives the full variable domain: DARVTQTPRHKVTEMGQEVTMRCQPILGHNTVFWYRQTMMQGLELLAYFRNRAPLDDSGMPKDRFSAEMPDATLATLKIQPSEPRDSAVYFCASVGDSAILSYNEQFFGPGTRLTVL.

J is TRBJ2-1 and V is TRBV27; TRBD1 might be the D (8 bases). CDR3 length equals 19 residues. Germline assignment: CDR1 MNHEY and CDR2 SMNVEV (reference sequence). V was clipped by 2 bases and J by 0 bases, with 20 bases between them. This CDR3 reads CASSLESGGRGSSYNEQFF. The CDR3 DNA is TGTGCCAGCAGTTTAGAGTCAGGGGGCCGCGGGAGCTCCTACAATGAGCAGTTCTTC.

The sample holds many counts of this clonotype. V usage is TRBV27 and J usage is TRBJ2-7, with D possibly called TRBD1 or TRBD2 (5 bases each). Trimming left V 4 bases short and J 1 base short, with 11 bases between. This CDR3 is 14 amino acids long. Germline V gene sequence: CDR1 MNHEY, CDR2 SMNVEV (reference sequence). The CDR3 nucleotides are TGTGCCAGCAGTTCACGGGACGTTTCCTACGAGCAGTACTTC. Its translation: CASSSRDVSYEQYF.

This clonotype was detected many times. V and J are TRBV2 and TRBJ2-1; a weak D match, TRBD2 (6 bases). Germline CDR1 SNHLY, CDR2 FYNNEI. The CDR3 length is 16 residues. Between the trimmed V and J ends, which lost 7 bases and 4 bases, there was a span of 20 bases. CDR3 sequence (DNA): TGTGCCAGCACTACGGCCCGGAGGGCCATTTACAATGAGCAGTTCTTC. It translates to CASTTARRAIYNEQFF.

This clonotype was counted ten times or more. The genes are TRBV20-1 and TRBJ2-7; D is possibly TRBD1 (6 bases). Germline V gene data show CDR1 as DFQATT and CDR2 as SNEGSKA (reference sequence). CDR3 length equals 13 residues. V was cut by 6 bases and J by 2 bases, with 14 bases left in between. The CDR3 DNA is TGCAGTGCCAAACCCGGACAGACCTACGAGCAGTACTTC. Amino acids: CSAKPGQTYEQYF.

This clonotype was counted at least ten times. The chain combines TRBV2 with TRBJ1-1; D remains unclear. The V and J ends lost 4 bases and 1 base respectively, with 7 bases between them. Per germline, CDR1 SNHLY and CDR2 FYNNEI. This CDR3 region has 13 residues. The CDR3: CASSGYTNTEAFF. The CDR3 DNA sequence: TGTGCCAGCAGTGGATATACGAACACTGAAGCTTTCTTT. The entire variable domain, with the rest obtained from reference TRBV2 and TRBJ1-1, is as follows: EPEVTQTPSHQVTQMGQEVILRCVPISNHLYFYWYRQILGQKVEFLVSFYNNEISEKSEIFDDQFSVERPDGSNFTLKIRSTKLEDSAMYFCASSGYTNTEAFFGQGTRLTVV.

This clonotype was observed at least ten times. The V and J genes are TRBV6-2 or TRBV6-3 and TRBJ2-1; D might be TRBD2 (6 bases). Germline V gene lookup returns CDR1 MNHEY and CDR2 SVGEGT. The V end lost 0 bases, the J end lost 5 bases, and 14 bases lay between the germline ends. CDR3 length: 16 residues. This CDR3 is CASSYSDGDFNNEQFF. In DNA form, the CDR3 reads TGTGCCAGCAGTTACTCGGACGGGGACTTTAACAATGAGCAGTTCTTC.

The V gene is TRBV20-1, the J gene TRBJ2-5, with no clear D. The CDR3 is 12 residues long. V dropped 3 bases and J dropped 5 bases, with 10 bases sitting between them. From germline, CDR1 is DFQATT and CDR2 SNEGSKA (reference sequence). The CDR3, as DNA: TGCAGTGCTAGGGAGTACTTGGAGACCCAGTACTTC. Protein: CSAREYLETQYF.

In its sample, this clonotype was seen many times. J is TRBJ2-1 and V is TRBV7-9; D gene unclear. Trimming cost V 4 bases and J 7 bases, with 11 bases left between them. CDR3 size: 13 residues. Germline-derived CDR1 and CDR2 are SEHNR and FQNEAQ (reference sequence). CDR3 loop: CASSSVPSNEQFF. The CDR3 DNA reads TGTGCCAGCAGCTCTGTACCCAGTAATGAGCAGTTCTTC.